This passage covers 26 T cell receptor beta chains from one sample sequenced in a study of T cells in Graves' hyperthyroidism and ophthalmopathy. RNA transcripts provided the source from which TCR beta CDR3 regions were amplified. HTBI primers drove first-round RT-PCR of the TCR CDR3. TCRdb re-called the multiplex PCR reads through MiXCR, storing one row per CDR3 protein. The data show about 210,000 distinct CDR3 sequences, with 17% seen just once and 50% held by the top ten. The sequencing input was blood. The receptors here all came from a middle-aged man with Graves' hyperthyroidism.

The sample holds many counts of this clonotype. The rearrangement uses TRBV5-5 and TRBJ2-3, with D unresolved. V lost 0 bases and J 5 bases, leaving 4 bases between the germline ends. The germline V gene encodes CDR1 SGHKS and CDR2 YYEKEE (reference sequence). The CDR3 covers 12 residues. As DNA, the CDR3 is TGTGCCAGCAGCTTGGTAGGAGATACGCAGTATTTT. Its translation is CASSLVGDTQYF.

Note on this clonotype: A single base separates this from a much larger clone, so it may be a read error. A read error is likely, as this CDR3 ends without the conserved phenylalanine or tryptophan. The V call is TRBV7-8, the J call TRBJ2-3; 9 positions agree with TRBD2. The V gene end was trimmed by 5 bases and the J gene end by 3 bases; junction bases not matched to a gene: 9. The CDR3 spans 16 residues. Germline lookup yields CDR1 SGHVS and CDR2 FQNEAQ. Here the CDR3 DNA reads TGTGCCAGCAGCCTACCGGGACTAGCTCCAACAGATACGCAGTATCTT. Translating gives CASSLPGLAPTDTQYL.

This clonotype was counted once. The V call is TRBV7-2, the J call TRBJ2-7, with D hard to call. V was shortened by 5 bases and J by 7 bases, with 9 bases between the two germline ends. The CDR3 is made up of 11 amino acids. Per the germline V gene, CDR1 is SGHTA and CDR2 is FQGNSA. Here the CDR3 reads CASSTLWEQYF. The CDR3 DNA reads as TGTGCCAGCAGCACCCTCTGGGAGCAGTACTTC.

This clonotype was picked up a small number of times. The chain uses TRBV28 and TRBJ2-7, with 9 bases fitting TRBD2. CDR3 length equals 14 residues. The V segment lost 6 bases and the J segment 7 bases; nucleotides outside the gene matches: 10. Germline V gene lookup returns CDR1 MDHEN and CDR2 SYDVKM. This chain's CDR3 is CASREPGLAGEQYF. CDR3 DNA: TGTGCCAGCAGAGAACCGGGACTAGCCGGAGAGCAGTACTTC.

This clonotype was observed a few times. CDR3 in amino acids: CASSISRRLALSYNEQFF. The CDR3 region has the DNA TGTGCCAGTAGTATATCACGGCGGCTAGCGCTCTCCTACAATGAGCAGTTCTTC. The V call is TRBV19, the J call TRBJ2-1; weak D call: TRBD2 (6 bases). CDR3 size: 18 residues. Trimming took 2 bases from V and 0 from J, leaving 17 bases between them. Looked up from germline, CDR1 is LNHDA and CDR2 is SQIVND (reference sequence). Filled out from reference TRBV19 and TRBJ2-1, the complete variable domain reads DGGITQSPKYLFRKEGQNVTLSCEQNLNHDAMYWYRQDPGQGLRLIYYSQIVNDFQKGDIAEGYSVSREKKESFPLTVTSAQKNPTAFYLCASSISRRLALSYNEQFFGPGTRLTVL.

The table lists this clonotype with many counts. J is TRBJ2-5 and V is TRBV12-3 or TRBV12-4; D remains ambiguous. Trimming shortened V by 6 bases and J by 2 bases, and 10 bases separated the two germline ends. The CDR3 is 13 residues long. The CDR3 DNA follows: TGTGCCAGCAGCACAACGCCGCAAGAGACCCAGTACTTC. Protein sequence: CASSTTPQETQYF.

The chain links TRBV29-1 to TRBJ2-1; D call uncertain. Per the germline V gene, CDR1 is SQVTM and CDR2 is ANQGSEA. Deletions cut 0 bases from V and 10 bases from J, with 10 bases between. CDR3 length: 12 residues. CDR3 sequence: CSVEEVAAEQFF. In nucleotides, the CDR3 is TGCAGCGTTGAAGAGGTCGCCGCAGAGCAGTTCTTC.

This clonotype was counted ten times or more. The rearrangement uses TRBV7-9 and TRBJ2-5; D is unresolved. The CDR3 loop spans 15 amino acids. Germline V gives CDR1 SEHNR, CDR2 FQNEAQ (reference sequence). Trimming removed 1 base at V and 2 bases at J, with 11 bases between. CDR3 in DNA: TGTGCCAGCAGCTTAGGATGGACGGTTCAAGAGACCCAGTACTTC. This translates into CASSLGWTVQETQYF.

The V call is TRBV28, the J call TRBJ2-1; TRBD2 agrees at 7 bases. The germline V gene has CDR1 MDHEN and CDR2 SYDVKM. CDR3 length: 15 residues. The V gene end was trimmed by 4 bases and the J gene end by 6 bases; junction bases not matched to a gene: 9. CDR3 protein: CASSSAGAGGNEQFF. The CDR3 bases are TGTGCCAGCAGTTCTGCGGGAGCCGGAGGCAATGAGCAGTTCTTC.

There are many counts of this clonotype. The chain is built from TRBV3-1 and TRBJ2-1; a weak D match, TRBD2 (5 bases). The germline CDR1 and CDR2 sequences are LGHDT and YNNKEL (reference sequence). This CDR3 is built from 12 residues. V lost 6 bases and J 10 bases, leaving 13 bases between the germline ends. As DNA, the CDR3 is TGTGCCAGCAGAGGAGGCGCGGGCGAGCAGTTCTTC. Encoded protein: CASRGGAGEQFF.

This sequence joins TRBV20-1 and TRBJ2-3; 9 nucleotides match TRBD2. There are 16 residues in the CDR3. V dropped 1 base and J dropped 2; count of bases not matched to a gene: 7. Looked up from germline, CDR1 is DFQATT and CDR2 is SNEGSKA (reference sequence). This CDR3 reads CSARAPTSGFTDTQYF. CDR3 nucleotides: TGCAGTGCTAGAGCCCCGACTAGCGGTTTCACAGATACGCAGTATTTT.

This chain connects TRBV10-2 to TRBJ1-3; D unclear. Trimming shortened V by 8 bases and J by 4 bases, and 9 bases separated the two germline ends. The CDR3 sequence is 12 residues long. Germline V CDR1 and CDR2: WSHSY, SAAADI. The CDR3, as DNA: TGCGCCAGCTTACTTGAAGGAAACACCATATATTTT. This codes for CASLLEGNTIYF.

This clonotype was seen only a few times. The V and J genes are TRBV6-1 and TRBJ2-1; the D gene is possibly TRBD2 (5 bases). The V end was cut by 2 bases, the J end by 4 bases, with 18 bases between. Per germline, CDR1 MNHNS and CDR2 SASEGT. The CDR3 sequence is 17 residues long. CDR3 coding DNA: TGTGCCAGCAGTGAATGGTCTAGCTTATCGGGATACAATGAGCAGTTCTTC. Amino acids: CASSEWSSLSGYNEQFF.

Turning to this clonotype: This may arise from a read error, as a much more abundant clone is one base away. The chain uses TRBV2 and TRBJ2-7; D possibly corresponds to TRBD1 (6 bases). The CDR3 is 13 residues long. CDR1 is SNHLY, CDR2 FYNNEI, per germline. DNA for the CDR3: TGTGCCAGCAGTGAACAGGGGACCTACGGGCAGTACTTC. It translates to CASSEQGTYGQYF. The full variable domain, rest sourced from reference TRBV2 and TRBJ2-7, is EPEVTQTPSHQVTQMGQEVILRCVPISNHLYFYWYRQILGQKVEFLVSFYNNEISEKSEIFDDQFSVERPDGSNFTLKIRSTKLEDSAMYFCASSEQGTYGQYFGPGTRLTVT.

Written as DNA, the CDR3 is TGCAGTGCTAGGCCGAGGACTATAGGGTCCACCGGGGAGCTGTTTTTT. Its protein is CSARPRTIGSTGELFF. This chain links TRBV20-1 with TRBJ2-2, with D perhaps matching TRBD2 (6 bases). Germline assignment: CDR1 DFQATT and CDR2 SNEGSKA (reference sequence). V gave up 3 bases and J gave up 4 bases, with 18 bases separating them. CDR3 length: 16 residues.

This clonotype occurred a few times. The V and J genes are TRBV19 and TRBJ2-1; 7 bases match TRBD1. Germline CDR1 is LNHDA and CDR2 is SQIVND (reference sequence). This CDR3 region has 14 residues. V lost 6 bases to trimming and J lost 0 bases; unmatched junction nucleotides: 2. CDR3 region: CASSYRGSYNEQFF. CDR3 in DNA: TGTGCCAGTAGCTACAGGGGCTCCTACAATGAGCAGTTCTTC.

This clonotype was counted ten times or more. The CDR3 bases are TGTGCCAGCAGTCCGTCCCTGGACAGCGGGGAAGAGACCCAGTACTTC. It is translated as CASSPSLDSGEETQYF. This chain connects TRBV28 to TRBJ2-5; D possibly corresponds to TRBD2 (7 bases). The CDR3 has 16 amino acids. Germline V CDR1 and CDR2: MDHEN, SYDVKM. Trimming removed 5 bases at V and 3 bases at J, with 19 bases between. Using reference TRBV28 and TRBJ2-5 for the parts outside the CDR3, the full variable domain is DVKVTQSSRYLVKRTGEKVFLECVQDMDHENMFWYRQDPGLGLRLIYFSYDVKMKEKGDIPEGYSVSREKKERFSLILESASTNQTSMYLCASSPSLDSGEETQYFGPGTRLLVL.

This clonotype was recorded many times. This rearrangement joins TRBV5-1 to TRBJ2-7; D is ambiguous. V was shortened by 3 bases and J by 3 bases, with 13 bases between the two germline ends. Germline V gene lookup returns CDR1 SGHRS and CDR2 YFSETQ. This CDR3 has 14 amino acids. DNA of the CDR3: TGCGCCAGCAGCTCGACCCTTACCGGCTACGAGCAGTACTTC. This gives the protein CASSSTLTGYEQYF.

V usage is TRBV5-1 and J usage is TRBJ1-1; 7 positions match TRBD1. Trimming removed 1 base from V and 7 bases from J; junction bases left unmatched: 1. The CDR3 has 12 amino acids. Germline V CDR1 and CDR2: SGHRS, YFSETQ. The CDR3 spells CASSLQGDEAFF. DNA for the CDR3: TGCGCCAGCAGCTTGCAGGGGGATGAAGCTTTCTTT.

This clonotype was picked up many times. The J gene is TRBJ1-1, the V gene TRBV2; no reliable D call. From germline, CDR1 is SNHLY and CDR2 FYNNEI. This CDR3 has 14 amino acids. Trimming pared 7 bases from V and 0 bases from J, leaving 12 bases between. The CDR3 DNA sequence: TGTGCCAGCATAGTCGGCAGGTTGAACACTGAAGCTTTCTTT. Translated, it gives CASIVGRLNTEAFF.

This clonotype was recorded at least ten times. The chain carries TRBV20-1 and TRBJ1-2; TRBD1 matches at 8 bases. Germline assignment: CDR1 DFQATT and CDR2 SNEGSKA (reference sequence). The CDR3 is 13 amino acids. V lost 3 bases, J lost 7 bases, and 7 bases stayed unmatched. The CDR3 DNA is TGCAGTGCTAGGACAGGGGAGGGGGGTGGCTACACCTTC. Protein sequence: CSARTGEGGGYTF.

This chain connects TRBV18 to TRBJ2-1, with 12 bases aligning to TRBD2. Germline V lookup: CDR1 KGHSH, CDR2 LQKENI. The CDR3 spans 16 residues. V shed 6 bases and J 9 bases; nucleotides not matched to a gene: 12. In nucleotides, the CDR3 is TGTGCCAGCTCCCTTACTAGCGGGAGGAACGGAGGTGAGCAGTTCTTC. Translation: CASSLTSGRNGGEQFF.

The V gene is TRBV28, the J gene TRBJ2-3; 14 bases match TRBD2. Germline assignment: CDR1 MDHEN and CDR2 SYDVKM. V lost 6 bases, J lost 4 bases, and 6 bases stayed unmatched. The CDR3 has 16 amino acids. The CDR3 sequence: CASRSGTSGSPDTQYF. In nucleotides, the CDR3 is TGTGCCAGCAGATCCGGGACTAGCGGGAGCCCAGATACGCAGTATTTT.

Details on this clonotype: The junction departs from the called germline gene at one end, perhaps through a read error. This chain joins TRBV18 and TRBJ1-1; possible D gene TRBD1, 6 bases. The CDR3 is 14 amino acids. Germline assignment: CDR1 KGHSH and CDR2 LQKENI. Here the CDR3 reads CASSAEGVNTEALF. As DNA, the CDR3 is TGTGCTAGCTCCGCCGAGGGGGTGAACACTGAAGCTCTCTTT.

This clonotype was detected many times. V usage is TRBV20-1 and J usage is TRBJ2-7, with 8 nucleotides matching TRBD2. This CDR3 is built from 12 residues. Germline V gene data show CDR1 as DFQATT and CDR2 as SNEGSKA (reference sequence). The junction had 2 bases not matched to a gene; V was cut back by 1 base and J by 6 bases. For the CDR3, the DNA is TGCAGTGCTAGAGTTGGGACTAGCGAGCAGTACTTC. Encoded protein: CSARVGTSEQYF.

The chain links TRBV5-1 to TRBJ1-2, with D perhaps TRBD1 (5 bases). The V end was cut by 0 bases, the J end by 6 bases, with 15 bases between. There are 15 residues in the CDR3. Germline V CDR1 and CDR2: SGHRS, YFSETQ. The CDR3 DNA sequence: TGCGCCAGCAGCTTGGAAGTCGCCGGGGACCATGGCTACACCTTC. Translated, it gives CASSLEVAGDHGYTF.